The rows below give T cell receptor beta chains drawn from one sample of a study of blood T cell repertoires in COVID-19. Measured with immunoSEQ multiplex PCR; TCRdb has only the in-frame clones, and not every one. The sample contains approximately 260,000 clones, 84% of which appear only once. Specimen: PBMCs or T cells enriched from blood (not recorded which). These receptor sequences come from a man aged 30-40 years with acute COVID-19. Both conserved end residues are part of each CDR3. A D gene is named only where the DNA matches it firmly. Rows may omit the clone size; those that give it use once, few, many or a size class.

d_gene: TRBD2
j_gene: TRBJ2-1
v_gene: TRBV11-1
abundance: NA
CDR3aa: CASSPGLSNNEQFF
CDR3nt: TGTGCCAGCAGCCCGGGACTATCCAACAATGAGCAGTTCTTC

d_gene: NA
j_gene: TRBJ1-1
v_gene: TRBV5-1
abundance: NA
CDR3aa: CASSLGGAQPEAFF
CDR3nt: TGTGCCAGCAGCTTGGGGGGAGCTCAGCCTGAAGCTTTCTTT

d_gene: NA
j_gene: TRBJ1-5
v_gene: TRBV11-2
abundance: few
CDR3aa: CASSRGGGTSNQPQHF
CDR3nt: TGTGCCAGCAGCAGGGGGGGAGGTACGAGCAATCAGCCCCAGCATTTT

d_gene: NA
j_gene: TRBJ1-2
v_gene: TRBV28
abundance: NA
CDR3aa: CASSYPQGHYGYTF
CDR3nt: TGTGCCAGCAGTTATCCACAGGGACACTATGGCTACACCTTC

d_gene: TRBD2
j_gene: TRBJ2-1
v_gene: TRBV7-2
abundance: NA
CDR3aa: CASSYPKLAGGRDEQFF
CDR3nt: TGTGCCAGCAGCTACCCGAAACTAGCGGGAGGGAGGGATGAGCAGTTCTTC

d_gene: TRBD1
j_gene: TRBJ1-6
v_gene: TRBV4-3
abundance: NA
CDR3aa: CASSQDSGGNNSPLHF
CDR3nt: TGCGCCAGCAGCCAAGACTCAGGGGGTAATAATTCACCCCTCCACTTT

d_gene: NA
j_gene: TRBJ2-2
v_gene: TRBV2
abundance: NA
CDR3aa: CASSGYSGELFF
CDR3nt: TGTGCCAGCAGTGGCTACTCCGGGGAGCTGTTTTTT

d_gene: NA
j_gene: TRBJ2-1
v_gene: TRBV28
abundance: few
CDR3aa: CASSLGLPYNEQFF
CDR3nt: TGTGCCAGCAGTCTCGGACTCCCCTACAATGAGCAGTTCTTC

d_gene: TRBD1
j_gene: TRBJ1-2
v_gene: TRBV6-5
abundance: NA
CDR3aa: CASSYGGQGHGYTF
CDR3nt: TGTGCCAGCAGCTACGGGGGACAGGGTCATGGCTACACCTTC

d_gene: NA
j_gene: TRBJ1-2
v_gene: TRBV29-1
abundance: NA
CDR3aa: CSVEETYYGYTF
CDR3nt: TGCAGCGTTGAGGAGACTTACTATGGCTACACCTTC

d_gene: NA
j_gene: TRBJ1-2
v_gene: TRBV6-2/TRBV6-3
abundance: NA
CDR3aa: CASSLDRTRGYTF
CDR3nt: TGTGCCAGCAGCCTGGACAGAACCCGCGGCTACACCTTC

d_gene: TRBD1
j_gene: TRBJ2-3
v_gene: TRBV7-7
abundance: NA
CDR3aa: CASSVRQGLTDQDTQYF
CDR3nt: TGTGCCAGCAGCGTCAGACAGGGGCTGACCGATCAGGATACGCAGTATTTT

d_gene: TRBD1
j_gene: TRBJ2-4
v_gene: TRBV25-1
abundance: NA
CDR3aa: CASSDSRRGPAKNIQYF
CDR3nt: TGTGCCAGCAGTGATTCTCGCAGGGGGCCAGCCAAAAACATTCAGTACTTC

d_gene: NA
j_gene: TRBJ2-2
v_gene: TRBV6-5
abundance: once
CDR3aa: CASSYLSGELFF
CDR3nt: TGTGCCAGCAGTTACCTATCCGGGGAGCTGTTTTTT

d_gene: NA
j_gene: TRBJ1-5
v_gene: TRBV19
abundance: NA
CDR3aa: CASSSLDTPSNQPQHF
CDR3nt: TGTGCCAGTAGTAGTTTAGACACACCGAGCAATCAGCCCCAGCATTTT

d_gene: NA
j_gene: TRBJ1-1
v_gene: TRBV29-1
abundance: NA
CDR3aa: CSVVDGRGTEAFF
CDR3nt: TGCAGCGTTGTGGACGGCAGGGGCACTGAAGCTTTCTTT

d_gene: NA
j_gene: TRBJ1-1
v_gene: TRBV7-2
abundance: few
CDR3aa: CASSLVGSVKAFF
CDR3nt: TGTGCCAGCAGCTTAGTCGGGTCAGTAAAAGCTTTCTTT

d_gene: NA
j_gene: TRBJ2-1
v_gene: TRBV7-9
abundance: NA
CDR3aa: CASSLPGEDEQFF
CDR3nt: TGTGCCAGCAGCTTACCGGGGGAAGATGAGCAGTTCTTC

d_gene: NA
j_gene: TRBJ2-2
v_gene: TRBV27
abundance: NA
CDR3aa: CASRRYSNTGELFF
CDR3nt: TGTGCCAGCAGGAGATATTCGAACACCGGGGAGCTGTTTTTT

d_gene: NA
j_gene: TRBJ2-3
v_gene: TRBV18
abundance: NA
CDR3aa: CASSSPLAVADTQYF
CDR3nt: TGTGCCAGCTCATCCCCCTTGGCCGTGGCAGATACGCAGTATTTT

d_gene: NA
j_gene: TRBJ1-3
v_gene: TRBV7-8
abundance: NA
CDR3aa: CASSLAAGSVGNTIYF
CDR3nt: TGTGCCAGCAGCTTAGCCGCAGGGTCGGTCGGAAACACCATATATTTT

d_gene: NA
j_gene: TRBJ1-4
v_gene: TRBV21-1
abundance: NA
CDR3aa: CASSKEGGPCGEKLFF
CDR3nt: TGTGCCAGCAGCAAAGAAGGTGGCCCGTGCGGTGAAAAACTGTTTTTT

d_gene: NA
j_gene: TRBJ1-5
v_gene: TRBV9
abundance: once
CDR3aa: CASSVGFGSNQPQHF
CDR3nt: TGTGCCAGCAGCGTAGGTTTCGGGAGCAATCAGCCCCAGCATTTT

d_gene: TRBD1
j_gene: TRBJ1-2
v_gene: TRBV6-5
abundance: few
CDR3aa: CASSSGQGKDGYTF
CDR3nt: TGTGCCAGCAGCTCTGGACAGGGAAAGGATGGCTACACCTTC

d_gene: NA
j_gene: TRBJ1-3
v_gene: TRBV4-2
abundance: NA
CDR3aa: CASSQDRGTRGGNTIYF
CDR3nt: TGTGCCAGCAGCCAAGATCGAGGGACTCGGGGTGGAAACACCATATATTTT

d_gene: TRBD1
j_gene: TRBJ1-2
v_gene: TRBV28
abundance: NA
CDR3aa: CASSFSGQGIYGYTF
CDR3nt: TGTGCCAGCAGTTTTAGTGGACAGGGGATATATGGCTACACCTTC

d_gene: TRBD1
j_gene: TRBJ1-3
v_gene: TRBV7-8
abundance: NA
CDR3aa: CASSLSSSGGLGNTIYF
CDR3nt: TGTGCCAGCAGCTTAAGCTCCTCAGGGGGGCTTGGAAACACCATATATTTT

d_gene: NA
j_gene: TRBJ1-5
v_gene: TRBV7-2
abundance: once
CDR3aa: CASSLTTDSNQPQHF
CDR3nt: TGTGCCAGCAGCTTAACAACAGATAGCAATCAGCCCCAGCATTTT

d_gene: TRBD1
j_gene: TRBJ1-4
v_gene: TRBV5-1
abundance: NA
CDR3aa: CASSLSGQGSEKLFF
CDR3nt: TGTGCCAGCAGCTTGAGCGGACAGGGAAGTGAAAAACTGTTTTTT

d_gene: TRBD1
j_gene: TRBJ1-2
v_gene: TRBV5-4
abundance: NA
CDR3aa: CASSLRGLSYGYTF
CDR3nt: TGTGCCAGCAGCTTGAGGGGGCTAAGCTATGGCTACACCTTC

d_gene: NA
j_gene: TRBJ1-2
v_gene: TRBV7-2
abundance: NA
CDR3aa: CASSLASRGKDYGYTF
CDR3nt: TGTGCCAGCAGCTTAGCGTCGAGGGGGAAGGACTATGGCTACACCTTC

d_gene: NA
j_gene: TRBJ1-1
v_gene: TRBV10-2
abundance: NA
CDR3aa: CASSENGGTEAFF
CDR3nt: TGCGCCAGCAGTGAAAACGGGGGCACTGAAGCTTTCTTT

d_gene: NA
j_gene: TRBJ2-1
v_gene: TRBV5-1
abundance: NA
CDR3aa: CASSFAYNEQFF
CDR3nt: TGTGCCAGCAGCTTCGCGTACAATGAGCAGTTCTTC

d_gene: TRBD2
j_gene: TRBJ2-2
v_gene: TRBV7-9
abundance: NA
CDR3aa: CASVGLAGHTGELFF
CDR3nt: TGTGCCAGCGTGGGACTAGCGGGACACACCGGGGAGCTGTTTTTT

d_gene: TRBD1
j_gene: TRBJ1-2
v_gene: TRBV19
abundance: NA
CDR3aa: CASSPGTGFTYGYTF
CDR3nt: TGTGCCAGTAGTCCTGGGACAGGTTTTACCTATGGCTACACCTTC

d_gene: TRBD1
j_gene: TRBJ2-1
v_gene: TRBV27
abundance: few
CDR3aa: CASSLSNRGQGSSYNEQFF
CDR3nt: TGTGCCAGCAGTTTATCAAACCGCGGACAGGGGAGCTCCTACAATGAGCAGTTCTTC

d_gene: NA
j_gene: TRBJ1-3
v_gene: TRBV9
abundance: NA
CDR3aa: CASSASGSPYSGNTIYF
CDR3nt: TGTGCCAGCAGCGCCTCCGGGTCGCCCTACTCTGGAAACACCATATATTTT

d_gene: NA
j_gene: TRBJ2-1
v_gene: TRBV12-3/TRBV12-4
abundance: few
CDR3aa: CASRPGQNEQFF
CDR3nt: TGTGCCAGCAGACCGGGACAAAATGAGCAGTTCTTC

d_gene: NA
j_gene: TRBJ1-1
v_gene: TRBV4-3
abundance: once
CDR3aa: CASSQDLIRGGNTEAFF
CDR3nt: TGCGCCAGCAGCCAAGACTTGATAAGGGGGGGGAACACTGAAGCTTTCTTT

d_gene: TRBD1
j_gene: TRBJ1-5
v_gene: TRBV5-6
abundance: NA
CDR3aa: CASRRTGTPKIFQPQHF
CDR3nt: TGTGCCAGCAGGAGGACAGGCACGCCGAAGATTTTTCAGCCCCAGCATTTT

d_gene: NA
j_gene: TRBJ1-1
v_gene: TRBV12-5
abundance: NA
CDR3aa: CASGLPRTDERGEAFF
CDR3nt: TGTGCTAGTGGTTTGCCAAGGACAGACGAAAGGGGTGAAGCTTTCTTT

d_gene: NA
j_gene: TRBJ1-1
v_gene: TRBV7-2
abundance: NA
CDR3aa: CASSLQGGRTEAFF
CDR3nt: TGTGCCAGCAGCTTACAGGGTGGGCGAACTGAAGCTTTCTTT

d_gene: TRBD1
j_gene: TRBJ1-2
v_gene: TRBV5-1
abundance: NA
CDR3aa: CASSSGTGGLRANYGYTF
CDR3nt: TGTGCCAGCAGCTCCGGGACAGGGGGCTTGAGAGCTAACTATGGCTACACCTTC

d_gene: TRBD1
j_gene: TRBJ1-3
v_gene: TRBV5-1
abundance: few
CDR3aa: CASSLDGTASGNTIYF
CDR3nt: TGCGCCAGCAGCTTGGACGGGACAGCCTCTGGAAACACCATATATTTT

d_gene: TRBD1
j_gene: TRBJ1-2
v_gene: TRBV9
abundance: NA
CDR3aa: CASSVTGGKNYGYTF
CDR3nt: TGTGCCAGCAGCGTGACAGGGGGAAAAAACTATGGCTACACCTTC

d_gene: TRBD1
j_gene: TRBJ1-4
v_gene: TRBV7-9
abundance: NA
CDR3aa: CASSTRQGYEKLFF
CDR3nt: TGTGCCAGCAGCACCCGACAGGGTTATGAAAAACTGTTTTTT

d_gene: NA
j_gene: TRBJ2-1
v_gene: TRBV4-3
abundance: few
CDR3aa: CASSRGIFDEQFF
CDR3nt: TGCGCCAGCAGCCGAGGGATATTCGATGAGCAGTTCTTC

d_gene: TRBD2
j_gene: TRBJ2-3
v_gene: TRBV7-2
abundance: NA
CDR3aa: CASSSLAARGADTQYF
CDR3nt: TGTGCCAGCAGCTCACTAGCGGCTAGAGGGGCAGATACGCAGTATTTT

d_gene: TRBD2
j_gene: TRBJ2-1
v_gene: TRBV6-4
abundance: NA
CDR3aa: CASSDSGGGSEQFF
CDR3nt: TGTGCCAGCAGTGATAGCGGGGGAGGTAGTGAGCAGTTCTTC